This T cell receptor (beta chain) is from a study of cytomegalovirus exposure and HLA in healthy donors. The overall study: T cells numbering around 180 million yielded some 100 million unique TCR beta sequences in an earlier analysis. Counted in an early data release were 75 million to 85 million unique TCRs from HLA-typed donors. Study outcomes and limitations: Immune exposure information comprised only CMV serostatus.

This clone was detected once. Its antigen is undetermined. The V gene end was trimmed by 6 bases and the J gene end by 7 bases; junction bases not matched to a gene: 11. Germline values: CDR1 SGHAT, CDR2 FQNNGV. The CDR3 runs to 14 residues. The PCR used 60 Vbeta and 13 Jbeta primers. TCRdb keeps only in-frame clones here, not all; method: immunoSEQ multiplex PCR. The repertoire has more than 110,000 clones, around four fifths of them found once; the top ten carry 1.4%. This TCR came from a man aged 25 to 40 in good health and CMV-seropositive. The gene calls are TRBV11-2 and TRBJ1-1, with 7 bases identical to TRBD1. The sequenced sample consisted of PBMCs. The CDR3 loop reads CASRTPGQTLEAFF. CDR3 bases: TGTGCCAGCAGAACTCCGGGACAGACTCTTGAAGCTTTCTTT.